This T cell receptor (beta chain) was identified during a study of OX40 agonist ivuxolimab in advanced cancers. Across the whole study: Patients were infused with ivuxolimab every 2 weeks at 0.01 to 10 mg/kg.

Here immunoSEQ multiplex PCR was the method, and the copy in TCRdb shows in-frame clones only, minus some. The sample has roughly 100,000 clones, approximately 95% seen once. CDR3 length: 16 amino acids. The germline CDR1 and CDR2 sequences are SEHNR and FQNEAQ (reference sequence). V lost 3 bases and J 6 bases, leaving 17 bases between the germline ends. The sequence was collected from an adult with an advanced solid tumor such as melanoma, head and neck, liver or kidney cancer. This specimen consisted of CD4+ or CD8+ T cells sorted from blood, obtained in a trial of the OX40 agonist ivuxolimab. The V and J genes are TRBV7-9 and TRBJ2-2; no reliable D call. CDR3 sequence (DNA): TGTGCCAGCAGCTTTAGTTCCAGCGAGCCAGCCGGGGAGCTGTTTTTT. This gives the protein CASSFSSSEPAGELFF.